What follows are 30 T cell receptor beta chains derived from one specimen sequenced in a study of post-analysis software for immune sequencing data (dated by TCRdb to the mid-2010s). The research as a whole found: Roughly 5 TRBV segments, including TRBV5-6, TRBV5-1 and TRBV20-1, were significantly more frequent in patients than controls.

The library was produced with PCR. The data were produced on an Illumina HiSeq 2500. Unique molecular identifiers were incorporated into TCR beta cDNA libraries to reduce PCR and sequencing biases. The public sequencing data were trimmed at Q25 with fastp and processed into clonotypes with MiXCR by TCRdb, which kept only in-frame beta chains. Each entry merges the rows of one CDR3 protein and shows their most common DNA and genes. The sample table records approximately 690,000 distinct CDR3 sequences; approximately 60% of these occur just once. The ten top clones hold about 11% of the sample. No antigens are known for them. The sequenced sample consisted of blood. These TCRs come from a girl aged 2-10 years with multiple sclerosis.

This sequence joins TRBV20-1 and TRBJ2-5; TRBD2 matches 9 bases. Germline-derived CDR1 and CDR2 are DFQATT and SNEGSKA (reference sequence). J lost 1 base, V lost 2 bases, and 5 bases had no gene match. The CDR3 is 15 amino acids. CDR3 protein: CSARFAGGIQETQYF. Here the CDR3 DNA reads TGCAGTGCTAGATTCGCGGGGGGGATCCAAGAGACCCAGTACTTC.

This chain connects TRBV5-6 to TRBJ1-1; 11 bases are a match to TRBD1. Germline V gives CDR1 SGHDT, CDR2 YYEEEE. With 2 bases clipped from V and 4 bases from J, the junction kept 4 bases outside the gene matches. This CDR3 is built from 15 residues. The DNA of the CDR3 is TGTGCCAGCAGCTTCGCCGGGACAGGGGGCACTGAAGCTTTCTTT. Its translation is CASSFAGTGGTEAFF.

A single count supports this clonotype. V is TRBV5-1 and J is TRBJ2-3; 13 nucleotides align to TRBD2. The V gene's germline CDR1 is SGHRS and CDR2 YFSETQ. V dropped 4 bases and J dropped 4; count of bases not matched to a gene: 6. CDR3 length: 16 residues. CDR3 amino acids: CASSTRTSGGPDTQYF. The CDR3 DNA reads TGCGCCAGCAGCACTCGGACTAGCGGGGGCCCAGATACGCAGTATTTT.

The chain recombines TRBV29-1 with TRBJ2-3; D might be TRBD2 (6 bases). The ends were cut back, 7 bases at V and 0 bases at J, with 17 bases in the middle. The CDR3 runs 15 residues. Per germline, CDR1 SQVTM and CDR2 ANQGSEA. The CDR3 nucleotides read TGCAGCGCTGGGACTGCCGACCTCAGCACAGATACGCAGTATTTT. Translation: CSAGTADLSTDTQYF.

The CDR3 region is CASKEGGAGEQYF. The CDR3 region has the DNA TGTGCCAGCAAGGAGGGGGGTGCAGGCGAGCAGTACTTC. V and J are TRBV6-5 and TRBJ2-5; either TRBD1 or TRBD2 may supply D (6 bases each). The DNA end favors TRBJ2-7, so the J call may be wrong. This CDR3 comprises 13 residues. CDR1 is MNHEY and CDR2 is SVGAGI in the germline V gene.

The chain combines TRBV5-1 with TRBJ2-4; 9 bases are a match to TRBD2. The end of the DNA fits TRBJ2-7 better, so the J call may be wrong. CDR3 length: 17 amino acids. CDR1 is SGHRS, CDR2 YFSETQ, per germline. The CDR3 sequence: CASSSRSSGIGSYEQYF. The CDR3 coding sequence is TGCGCCAGCAGCTCCAGGTCTAGCGGGATCGGCTCCTACGAGCAGTACTTC.

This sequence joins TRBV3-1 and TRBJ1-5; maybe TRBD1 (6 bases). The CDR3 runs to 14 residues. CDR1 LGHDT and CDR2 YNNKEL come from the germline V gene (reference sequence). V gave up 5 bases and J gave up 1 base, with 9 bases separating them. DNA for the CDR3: TGTGCCAGCAGCGGGGACACAAGCAATCAGCCCCAGCATTTT. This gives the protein CASSGDTSNQPQHF.

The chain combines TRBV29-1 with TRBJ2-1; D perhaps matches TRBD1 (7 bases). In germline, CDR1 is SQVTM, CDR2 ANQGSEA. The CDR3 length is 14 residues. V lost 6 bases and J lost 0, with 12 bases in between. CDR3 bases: TGCAGCGTCTCAGGGGGGAGCTCCTACAATGAGCAGTTCTTC. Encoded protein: CSVSGGSSYNEQFF.

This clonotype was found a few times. The CDR3 reads CSVAGQGGETQYF. The CDR3 coding sequence is TGCAGCGTTGCGGGACAGGGGGGAGAGACCCAGTACTTC. The J gene is TRBJ2-5, the V gene TRBV29-1; 11 nucleotides align to TRBD1. The V gene's germline CDR1 is SQVTM and CDR2 ANQGSEA. V gave up 4 bases and J gave up 4 bases; unmatched junction bases: 2. This CDR3 spans 13 amino acids.

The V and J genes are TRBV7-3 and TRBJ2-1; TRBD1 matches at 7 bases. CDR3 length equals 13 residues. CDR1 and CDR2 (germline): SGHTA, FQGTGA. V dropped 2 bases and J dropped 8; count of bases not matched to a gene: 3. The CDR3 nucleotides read TGTGCCAGCAGCTTAGACAGGGTAGATGAGCAGTTCTTC. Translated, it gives CASSLDRVDEQFF.

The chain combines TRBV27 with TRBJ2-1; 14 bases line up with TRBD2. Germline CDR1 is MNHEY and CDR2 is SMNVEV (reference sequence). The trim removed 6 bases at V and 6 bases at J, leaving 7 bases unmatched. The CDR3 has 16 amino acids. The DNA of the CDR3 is TGTGCCAGCAGCCGCCCGACTAGCGGGAGGGCCAATGAGCAGTTCTTC. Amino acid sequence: CASSRPTSGRANEQFF.

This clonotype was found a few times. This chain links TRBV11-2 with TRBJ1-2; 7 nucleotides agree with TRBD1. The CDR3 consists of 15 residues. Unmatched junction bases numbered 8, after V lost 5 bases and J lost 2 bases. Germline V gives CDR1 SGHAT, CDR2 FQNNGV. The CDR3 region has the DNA TGTGCCAGCAGCCCCAGGGAGGGGGCCAACTATGGCTACACCTTC. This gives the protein CASSPREGANYGYTF.

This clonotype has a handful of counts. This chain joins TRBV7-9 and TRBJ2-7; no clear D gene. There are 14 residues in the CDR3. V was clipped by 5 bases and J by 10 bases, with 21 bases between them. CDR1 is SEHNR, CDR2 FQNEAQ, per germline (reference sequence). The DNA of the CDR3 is TGTGCCAGCAGCGTAGGCGCGGCTCCAAGAGCCCAGTACTTC. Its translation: CASSVGAAPRAQYF. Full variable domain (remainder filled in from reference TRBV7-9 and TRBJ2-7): DTGVSQNPRHKITKRGQNVTFRCDPISEHNRLYWYRQTLGQGPEFLTYFQNEAQLEKSRLLSDRFSAERPKGSFSTLEIQRTEQGDSAMYLCASSVGAAPRAQYFGPGTRLTVT.

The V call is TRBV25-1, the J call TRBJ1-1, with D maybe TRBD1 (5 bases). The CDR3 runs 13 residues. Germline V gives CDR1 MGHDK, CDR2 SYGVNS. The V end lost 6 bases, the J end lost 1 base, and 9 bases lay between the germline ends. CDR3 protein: CASRGGSNTEAFF. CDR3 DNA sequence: TGTGCCAGCAGGGGGGGGTCGAACACTGAAGCTTTCTTT.

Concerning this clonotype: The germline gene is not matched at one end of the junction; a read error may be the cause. The CDR3 sequence is CSAARGGNERFF. The CDR3 bases are TGCAGTGCTGCTAGGGGGGGGAATGAGCGGTTCTTC. The J gene is TRBJ2-1, the V gene TRBV20-1; maybe TRBD2 (7 bases). This CDR3 is built from 12 residues. Germline V CDR1 and CDR2: DFQATT, SNEGSKA (reference sequence).

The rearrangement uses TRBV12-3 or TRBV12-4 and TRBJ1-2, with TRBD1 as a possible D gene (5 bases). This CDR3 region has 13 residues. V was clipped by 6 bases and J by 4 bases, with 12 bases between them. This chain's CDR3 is CASRIGTAYGYTF. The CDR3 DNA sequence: TGTGCCAGCAGAATCGGGACGGCCTATGGCTACACCTTC.

CDR3 amino acids: CASSFRAGTYNEQFF. As DNA, the CDR3 is TGTGCCAGCAGCTTCCGAGCGGGGACTTACAATGAGCAGTTCTTC. The chain employs TRBV5-6 and TRBJ2-1, with 7 bases fitting TRBD2. The CDR3 contains 15 residues. J gave up 4 bases and V 2 bases, and 6 bases lay outside the gene matches. From germline, CDR1 is SGHDT and CDR2 YYEEEE.

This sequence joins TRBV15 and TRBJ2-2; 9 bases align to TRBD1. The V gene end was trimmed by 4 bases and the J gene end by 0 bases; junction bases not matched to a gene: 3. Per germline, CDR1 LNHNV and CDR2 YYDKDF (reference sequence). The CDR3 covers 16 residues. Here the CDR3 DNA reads TGTGCCACCAGCAAACGGACAGGGGCGAACACCGGGGAGCTGTTTTTT. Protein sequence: CATSKRTGANTGELFF.

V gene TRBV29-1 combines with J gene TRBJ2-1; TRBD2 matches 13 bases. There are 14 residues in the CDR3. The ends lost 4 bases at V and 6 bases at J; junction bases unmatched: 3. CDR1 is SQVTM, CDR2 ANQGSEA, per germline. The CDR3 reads CSVARTSGSNEQFF. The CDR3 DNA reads TGCAGCGTTGCCCGGACTAGCGGGAGCAATGAGCAGTTCTTC.

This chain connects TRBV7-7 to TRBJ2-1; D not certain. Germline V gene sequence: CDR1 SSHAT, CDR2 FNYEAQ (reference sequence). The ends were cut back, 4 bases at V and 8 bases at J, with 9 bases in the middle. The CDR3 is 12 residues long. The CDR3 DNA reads TGTGCCAGCAGCTCCGCCCCCCATGAGCAGTTCTTC. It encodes CASSSAPHEQFF. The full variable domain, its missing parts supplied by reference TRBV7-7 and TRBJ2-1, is GAGVSQSPRYKVTKRGQDVTLRCDPISSHATLYWYQQALGQGPEFLTYFNYEAQPDKSGLPSDRFSAERPEGSISTLTIQRTEQRDSAMYRCASSSAPHEQFFGPGTRLTVL.

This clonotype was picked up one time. CDR3 DNA sequence: TGTGCCAGCAGTAGAGACCCCGGGACAGTATACGAGCAGTACTTC. It specifies CASSRDPGTVYEQYF. This chain uses TRBV2 with TRBJ2-5; 7 bases are shared with TRBD1. The J call may be in error: the DNA end matches TRBJ2-7 better. The CDR3 contains 15 residues. Looked up from germline, CDR1 is SNHLY and CDR2 is FYNNEI.

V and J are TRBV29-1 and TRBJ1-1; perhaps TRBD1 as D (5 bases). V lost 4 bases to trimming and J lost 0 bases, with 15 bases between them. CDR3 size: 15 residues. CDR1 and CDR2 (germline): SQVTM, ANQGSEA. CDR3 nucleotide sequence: TGCAGCGTTGTGGTGACAGCAATCATGAACACTGAAGCTTTCTTT. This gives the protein CSVVVTAIMNTEAFF.

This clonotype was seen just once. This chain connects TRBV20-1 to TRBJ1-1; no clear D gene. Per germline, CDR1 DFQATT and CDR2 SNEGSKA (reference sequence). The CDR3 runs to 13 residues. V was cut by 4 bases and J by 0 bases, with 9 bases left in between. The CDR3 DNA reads TGCAGTGCTACAGGCCTAATGAACACTGAAGCTTTCTTT. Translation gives CSATGLMNTEAFF.

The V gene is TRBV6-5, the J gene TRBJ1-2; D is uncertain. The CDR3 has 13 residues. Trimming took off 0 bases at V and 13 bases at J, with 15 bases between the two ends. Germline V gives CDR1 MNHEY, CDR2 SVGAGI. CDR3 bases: TGTGCCAGCAGTTACTCCCTTGAGGAGTCCTGCACCTTC. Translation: CASSYSLEESCTF.

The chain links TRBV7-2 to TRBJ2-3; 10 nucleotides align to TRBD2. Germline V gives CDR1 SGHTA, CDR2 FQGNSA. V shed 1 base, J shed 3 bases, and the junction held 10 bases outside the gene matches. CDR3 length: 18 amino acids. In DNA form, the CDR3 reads TGTGCCAGCAGCTTAGTACCAGCGGGGGGGCTAATGACAGATACGCAGTATTTT. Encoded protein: CASSLVPAGGLMTDTQYF.

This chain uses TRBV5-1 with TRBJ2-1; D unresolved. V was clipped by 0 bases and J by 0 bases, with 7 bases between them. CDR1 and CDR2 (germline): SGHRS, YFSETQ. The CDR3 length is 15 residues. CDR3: CASSLGEPSYNEQFF. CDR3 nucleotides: TGCGCCAGCAGCTTGGGGGAACCCTCCTACAATGAGCAGTTCTTC. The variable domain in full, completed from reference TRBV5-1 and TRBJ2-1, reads KAGVTQTPRYLIKTRGQQVTLSCSPISGHRSVSWYQQTPGQGLQFLFEYFSETQRNKGNFPGRFSGRQFSNSRSEMNVSTLELGDSALYLCASSLGEPSYNEQFFGPGTRLTVL.

The DNA of the CDR3 is TGTGCCAGCAGAAATCCGGGATCCGAAGCTTTCTTT. Translated, it gives CASRNPGSEAFF. The chain has TRBV6-6 and TRBJ1-1; D uncertain. The V gene's germline CDR1 is MNHNY and CDR2 SVGAGI (reference sequence). The CDR3 length is 12 residues. V was trimmed by 6 bases and J by 8 bases, leaving 13 bases between them.

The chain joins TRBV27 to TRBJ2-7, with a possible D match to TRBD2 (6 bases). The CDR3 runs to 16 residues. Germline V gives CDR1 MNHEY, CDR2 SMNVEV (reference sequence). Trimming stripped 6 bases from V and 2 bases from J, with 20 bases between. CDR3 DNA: TGTGCCAGCAGCATACTCCCCGGGACGGGGGCCTACGAGCAGTACTTC. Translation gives CASSILPGTGAYEQYF.

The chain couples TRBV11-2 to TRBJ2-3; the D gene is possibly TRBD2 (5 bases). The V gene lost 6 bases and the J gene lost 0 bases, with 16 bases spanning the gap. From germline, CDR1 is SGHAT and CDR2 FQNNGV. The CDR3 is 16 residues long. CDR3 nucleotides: TGTGCCAGCAGGGAGCTTAGCGCATCTAGCACAGATACGCAGTATTTT. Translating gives CASRELSASSTDTQYF.

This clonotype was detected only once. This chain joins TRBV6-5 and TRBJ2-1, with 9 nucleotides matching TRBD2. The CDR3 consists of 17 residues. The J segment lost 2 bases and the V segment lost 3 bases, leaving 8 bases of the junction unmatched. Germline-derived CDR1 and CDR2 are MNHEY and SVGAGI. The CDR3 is CASSYVGGGAPYNEQFF. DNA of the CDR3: TGTGCCAGCAGTTATGTGGGCGGGGGGGCCCCCTACAATGAGCAGTTCTTC.